The clone carrying this T cell receptor beta chain turned up a few times. This record comes from a study of blood T cell repertoires in COVID-19. Background on the study: From T cells, B-cell-depleted T cells, or PBMCs came the material, which was cDNA or gDNA.

Sequencing used immunoSEQ multiplex PCR; TCRdb keeps in-frame clones, though not all of them. The table has about 130,000 clones, roughly 88% seen once. The sample consisted of peripheral blood. The TCR originated in a human donor in a cohort sampled during active COVID-19.

CDR3 sequence reads: CASSDARGFTIYF. CDR3 in DNA: TGTGCCAGCAGTGACGCCAGGGGTTTTACCATATATTTT. This sequence joins TRBV6-1 and TRBJ1-3; a weak D match, TRBD1 (6 bases). V gave up 3 bases and J gave up 10 bases, with 13 bases separating them. This CDR3 is 13 amino acids long. CDR1 is MNHNS and CDR2 is SASEGT in the germline V gene.